Below, 3 T cell receptor beta chains from the same sample are listed, as sequenced in a study of graft-versus-host responses after intestinal transplantation. This table comes from immunoSEQ multiplex PCR, and its TCRdb copy is limited to in-frame clones, with some not included. Of 35,000 to 45,000 clones detected, roughly 94% appear once; the ten largest clones hold roughly 0.22%. These receptors lack a known antigen. Sequenced here: unstimulated CD4+ T cells sorted from spleen or lymph node cells, sampled before transplant. Source of these receptors: a human donor who was the organ donor for an intestinal transplant.

The chain joins TRBV6-1 to TRBJ1-1, with D uncertain. The CDR3 totals 11 residues. Germline CDR1 is MNHNS and CDR2 is SASEGT. V lost 7 bases and J 3 bases, leaving 6 bases between the germline ends. DNA for the CDR3: TGTGCCAGCAAGGGATACACTGAAGCTTTCTTT. This sequence encodes CASKGYTEAFF.

The V call is TRBV27, the J call TRBJ2-7; no reliable D call. Looked up from germline, CDR1 is MNHEY and CDR2 is SMNVEV (reference sequence). V lost 1 base, J lost 0 bases, and 4 bases lay in between. The CDR3 runs 13 residues. The CDR3, as DNA: TGTGCCAGCAGTTTATACAACTCCTACGAGCAGTACTTC. It encodes CASSLYNSYEQYF.

The sample holds one count of this clone. The gene calls are TRBV5-4 and TRBJ2-5; a weak D match, TRBD2 (7 bases). Germline loops: CDR1 SGHNT, CDR2 YYREEE (reference sequence). V lost 4 bases, J lost 4 bases, and 14 bases lay in between. The CDR3 consists of 14 residues. The CDR3 spells CASSRGGGAETQYF. CDR3 DNA sequence: TGTGCCAGCAGCAGGGGTGGGGGGGCAGAGACCCAGTACTTC.